This T cell receptor (beta chain) was profiled in a study of post-analysis software for immune sequencing data. The study's findings and limits: Versus controls, multiple sclerosis patients showed significantly lower diversity (normalized Chao1). Roughly 5 TRBV segments, TRBV5-6, TRBV5-1 and TRBV20-1 among them, were found more frequent in patients than controls.

Each TCR beta cDNA library carried unique molecular identifiers. MiXCR was run by TCRdb on the PCR reads, yielding one entry per CDR3 protein. The table lists hundreds of thousands of distinct CDR3 sequences, approximately 45% of them singletons. The CDR3 loop spans 15 amino acids. Trimming pared 0 bases from V and 3 bases from J, leaving 12 bases between. CDR1 and CDR2 (germline): SGDLS, YYNGEE. With respect to this clonotype: Its specificity is not known.

The chain uses TRBV9 and TRBJ1-2; TRBD1 is a possible D gene (5 bases). This receptor was identified in a girl between 5 and 17 years old with multiple sclerosis. Material: blood. CDR3 loop: CASSVGGGNDYGYTF. CDR3 nucleotide sequence: TGTGCCAGCAGCGTAGGGGGGGGAAACGACTATGGCTACACCTTC.